This record concerns one T cell receptor beta chain sequence. Its antigen is not known. This CDR3 comprises 12 residues. Germline-derived CDR1 and CDR2 are SQVTM and ANQGSEA. For each CDR3 protein, TCRdb gives one entry from its re-call of the 5' RACE reads, without DNA. This table lists roughly 320,000 distinct CDR3 sequences. The data were taken from a study of monozygotic twins with inflammatory bowel disease. Study results and limitations: Patients with IBD had less TCRbeta diversity (inverse Simpson) than their healthy co-twins. No distinction between different T cell subtypes was possible. Relative to healthy twins, IBD patients had fewer clonotypes in common with others, a gap that was especially apparent with disease activity. Some repertoire variability may stem from patients' differing immunosuppressive treatments.

The sequenced material came from blood. V is TRBV29-1 and J is TRBJ1-1; the D call from TCRdb, TRBD1, cannot be confirmed without DNA. This TCR derives from a human donor with ulcerative colitis or Crohn's disease, or a healthy co-twin of an affected twin (not recorded which). The CDR3 loop is CSVVGQGATAFF.